This TCR beta chain appears in the sequencing data of a study of shared clonotypes between healthy human individuals (dated by TCRdb to 2019 to 2021). Broadly, across the study: A few men and a couple of women, aged 18 to 49 years, made up the cohort. For each donor, CD4 naive and CD4 memory were each given three plates, CD8 naive was given two plates, and CD8 memory was given one plate. To estimate repertoire size and how much clonotype sharing occurs between individuals, the study deeply sequenced the blood TCR repertoires of about five healthy adults. To increase sequencing depth and limit assay-specific biases, TCR repertoire library preparation and sequencing were carried out by different laboratories using diverse techniques. Each donor's leukapheresis produced roughly between roughly 0.85 and 10 billion PBMCs.

At the junction V is shortened by 3 bases and J by 3 bases, with 14 bases in between. The CDR1 and CDR2 encoded by the germline V gene (reference sequence) are GTSNPN and SVGIG. The CDR3 starts with the cysteine, ends with the phenylalanine, and has 15 residues. Of all the DNA, just the CDR3 is kept, 45 bases in frame from base 1. CD8 naive samples consisted of CD45RO-negative cells that were positively selected for CCR7, yielding a CD45RA+CCR7+ population without TemRA cells. Healthy HIV-negative adults with no recently reported acute infections or vaccinations were included as donors. All donors were Caucasian adults living in Nashville, Tennessee, USA. Blood was obtained by leukapheresis, after which PBMCs were separated by Ficoll-Histopaque density gradient centrifugation and cryopreserved in liquid nitrogen vapor phase. Analytical flow cytometry was used to check the purity and quantity of every magnetically sorted T cell population. Genomic DNA was isolated from every sorted fraction and measured by UV absorbance on a Nanodrop 2000c.

Summary of the overall study and its limitations: Because the study included a small number of donors, the genetic and exposure-history diversity represented was limited. Compared with non-shared clonotypes, the clonotypes found in all four sorted-subset donors had higher generation probabilities. About 4.5% of naive CD4, more than 3% of naive CD8, about 2.4% of memory CD4, and 0.4% of memory CD8 clonotypes were shared across several donors. Sampling was restricted to blood, and TCR repertoires in tissue are likely to differ from TCR repertoires in blood. Estimated clonotype richness was generally larger for naive than for memory subsets. Based on pairwise subsampling, the degree of clonotype sharing among donors was expected to be affected by sequencing depth. Rarefaction of sorted-subset datasets indicated incomplete sequencing despite the large sequencing depth.

Details on this clone: This receptor's antigen is unknown. No much larger clone is present one base from it, and per-base qualities are unavailable.

TCR CDR3 regions were amplified from genomic DNA by multiplex PCR using the deep immunoSEQ assay. For each cell subset, the extracted genomic DNA was distributed evenly across all wells of several immunoSEQ 96-well plates, and each plate served as one replicate. For sorted subsets, roughly 200 ng of genomic DNA, equivalent to around 29,000 T cell genomes, went into each replicate PCR. The purified libraries were quantified using a Qubit 3.0 fluorometer, sized with a Bioanalyzer 2100, and then quantified again using the KAPA Library Quantification kit. Every immunoSEQ 96-well plate was sequenced on a separate single-read 150-cycle Illumina NextSeq 550 flow cell. Regarding the original processing steps: Because the immunoSEQ output included only junctional sequences and no quality scores, the filtering could not be the same as the filtering used for full-length reads. Sequences were annotated with PyIR, a Python wrapper for IgBLAST v1.9, and V/J genes and CDR3 were assigned using IMGT germline references. Reads with weak V/J assignments (E-value above 1e-6), missing CDR3, stop codons, out-of-frame junctions, or ambiguous translated residues were removed. A V3J clonotype was defined by an identical inferred V gene, J gene, and CDR3 amino acid sequence. Percentage overlap between repertoires was computed as shared unique clonotypes divided by the size of the smaller repertoire. RTK rarefaction, the Chao1 estimator, and Recon v2.1 estimates of unobserved clonotypes were used to assess repertoire richness. For all TCRbeta clonotypes obtained by the gDNA method from a few donors, generation probabilities were computed with OLGA. TCRdb took over this immuneACCESS table, retaining in-frame rearrangements with V and J assigned. Such tables are incomplete; in checked studies, under half of the missing clones stem from an unresolved V gene, and the remainder is unexplained. The V and J calls and clone size come from that table; D and trimming were worked out from the DNA. Counted in this sample were 2 million or so clones; about 95% of them appeared once. In total, the top ten clones hold more than 0.95% of the sample.

This TCR was recovered from a man in his late teens or twenties in good health. The chain uses TRBV30 and TRBJ2-2; a weak D assignment points to TRBD1 (6 bases agree). Sequencing was done on a sample of naive CD8+ T cells sorted from blood. This sample's cell subset or site label indicates: CD45RA+CCR7+. The DNA sequence is TGTGCCTGGAGCGGAATGGGACAATACACCGGGGAGCTGTTTTTT. It is translated as CAWSGMGQYTGELFF.